One sample yielded the 17 T cell receptor beta chains listed below, sequenced in a study of blood T cell repertoires in COVID-19. Libraries were prepared by immunoSEQ multiplex PCR; TCRdb keeps only in-frame clonotypes and omits some of them. In the table there are over 45,000 clones, roughly 87% of which are singletons. The sample consisted of peripheral blood. All receptors come from a woman aged 55 to 70 with acute or convalescent COVID-19.

The chain carries TRBV5-5 and TRBJ1-1; TRBD1 matches at 11 bases. Per germline, CDR1 SGHKS and CDR2 YYEKEE (reference sequence). The CDR3 length is 15 residues. V shed 3 bases, J shed 6 bases, and the junction held 7 bases outside the gene matches. CDR3 DNA sequence: TGTGCCAGCAGCTGGGCGGGGGGACAGGGGGCTGAAGCTTTCTTT. Its translation: CASSWAGGQGAEAFF.

The chain is built from TRBV7-2 and TRBJ1-1; 9 bases match TRBD1. V shed 4 bases, J shed 5 bases, and the junction held 5 bases outside the gene matches. Germline CDR1 SGHTA, CDR2 FQGNSA. There are 14 residues in the CDR3. CDR3 sequence: CASSSDRGWTEAFF. CDR3 sequence (DNA): TGTGCCAGCAGCTCGGACAGGGGATGGACTGAAGCTTTCTTT.

The V and J genes are TRBV3-1 (or the pseudogene TRBV3-2) and TRBJ2-7; D is unclear. From germline, CDR1 is LGHDT and CDR2 YNNKEL (reference sequence). The length of the CDR3 is 12 residues. V lost 4 bases, J lost 3 bases, and 7 bases lay in between. The CDR3 protein is CASSRTSYEQYF. The DNA of the CDR3 is TGTGCCAGCAGCCGAACCAGCTACGAGCAGTACTTC.

The chain combines TRBV15 with TRBJ1-3, with 9 bases fitting TRBD1. The CDR3 is made up of 17 amino acids. V lost 3 bases, J lost 0 bases, and 6 bases stayed unmatched. Per the germline V gene, CDR1 is LNHNV and CDR2 is YYDKDF (reference sequence). This CDR3 is CATSRKQGANSGNTIYF. CDR3 in DNA: TGTGCCACCAGCAGGAAACAGGGGGCGAACTCTGGAAACACCATATATTTT. The complete variable domain, with remaining parts taken from reference TRBV15 and TRBJ1-3, reads DAMVIQNPRYQVTQFGKPVTLSCSQTLNHNVMYWYQQKSSQAPKLLFHYYDKDFNNEADTPDNFQSRRPNTSFCFLDIRSPGLGDTAMYLCATSRKQGANSGNTIYFGEGSWLTVV.

The genes are TRBV9 and TRBJ1-2; D call uncertain. CDR1 SGDLS and CDR2 YYNGEE come from the germline V gene. The CDR3 totals 17 residues. V gave up 3 bases and J gave up 7 bases, with 25 bases separating them. CDR3 region: CASSARWDTEGSGGYTF. CDR3 nucleotide sequence: TGTGCCAGCAGCGCAAGGTGGGATACCGAAGGGAGTGGTGGCTACACCTTC.

This chain links TRBV6-2 or TRBV6-3 with TRBJ2-7; 7 bases are shared with TRBD1. Trimming at V came to 5 bases and at J to 1 base, leaving 17 bases not matched to a gene. This CDR3 has 18 amino acids. From germline, CDR1 is MNHEY and CDR2 SVGEGT. The CDR3 protein is CASSPRDRHLSGSYEQYF. For the CDR3, the DNA is TGTGCCAGCAGTCCCAGGGACAGACATTTAAGCGGATCCTACGAGCAGTACTTC.

This chain uses TRBV7-2 with TRBJ2-1; 8 bases are shared with TRBD2. The CDR3 is 14 residues long. The germline gives CDR1 SGHTA, CDR2 FQGNSA. The junction had 2 bases not matched to a gene; V was cut back by 1 base and J by 6 bases. The CDR3 DNA reads TGTGCCAGCAGCTTAGGGACTAGCAGCAATGAGCAGTTCTTC. Amino acid sequence: CASSLGTSSNEQFF.

CDR3 residues: CASSTGQGKGETQYF. CDR3 nucleotides: TGTGCCAGCAGCACGGGACAGGGGAAAGGAGAGACCCAGTACTTC. This rearrangement joins TRBV7-7 to TRBJ2-5, with 10 bases identical to TRBD1. Unmatched junction bases numbered 7, after V lost 5 bases and J lost 4 bases. This CDR3 comprises 15 residues. From germline, CDR1 is SSHAT and CDR2 FNYEAQ (reference sequence).

J is TRBJ1-2 and V is TRBV24-1; weak D call: TRBD1 (6 bases). This CDR3 region has 16 residues. Germline V lookup: CDR1 KGHDR, CDR2 SFDVKD. V lost 3 bases and J 1 base, leaving 14 bases between the germline ends. CDR3 bases: TGTGCCACCAGTGATCCGCGGGGGGGGCTTAACTATGGCTACACCTTC. Its protein product is CATSDPRGGLNYGYTF.

This clone was seen more than once but under ten times. V is TRBV10-3 and J is TRBJ2-2; D gene uncertain. Trimming pared 3 bases from V and 1 base from J, leaving 6 bases between. There are 14 residues in the CDR3. Germline V CDR1 and CDR2: ENHRY, SYGVKD. CDR3 residues: CAISDRLNTGELFF. As DNA, the CDR3 is TGTGCCATCAGTGACCGACTGAACACCGGGGAGCTGTTTTTT.

The chain is built from TRBV19 and TRBJ1-5; D call uncertain. The CDR3 length is 16 residues. V lost 2 bases to trimming and J lost 0 bases, with 11 bases between them. Germline V gene lookup returns CDR1 LNHDA and CDR2 SQIVND (reference sequence). CDR3 in amino acids: CASSIPRDYSNQPQHF. For the CDR3, the DNA is TGTGCCAGTAGTATACCCAGAGACTATAGCAATCAGCCCCAGCATTTT.

The rearrangement uses TRBV2 and TRBJ2-3; weak D call: TRBD1 (6 bases). CDR1 and CDR2 (germline): SNHLY, FYNNEI. With 1 base removed from V and 6 bases from J, the gap between germline ends came to 11 bases. This CDR3 has 14 residues. The CDR3 protein is CASSEEGEWDTQYF. In DNA, the CDR3 is TGTGCCAGCAGTGAAGAGGGGGAATGGGATACGCAGTATTTT.

This CDR3 reads CASSFAGTGGTGANVLTF. In nucleotides, the CDR3 is TGTGCCAGCAGCTTCGCCGGGACAGGGGGAACTGGGGCCAACGTCCTGACTTTC. This chain joins TRBV7-8 and TRBJ2-6; 11 bases agree with TRBD1. Germline lookup yields CDR1 SGHVS and CDR2 FQNEAQ. This CDR3 comprises 18 residues. V gave up 3 bases and J gave up 2 bases; unmatched junction bases: 6.

This clone was detected only a few times. The V and J genes are TRBV18 and TRBJ1-2, with 11 positions matching TRBD1. This CDR3 contains 14 residues. The germline gives CDR1 KGHSH, CDR2 LQKENI. V lost 4 bases and J lost 6; bases outside the gene matches: 4. CDR3 sequence (DNA): TGTGCCAGCTCACAACTGGACAGGGGGCATGGCTACACCTTC. As protein: CASSQLDRGHGYTF.

This clone was detected only a few times. The chain employs TRBV5-4 and TRBJ1-1; D perhaps matches TRBD1 (5 bases). The germline V gene has CDR1 SGHNT and CDR2 YYREEE (reference sequence). This CDR3 contains 17 residues. The V and J ends lost 4 bases and 10 bases respectively, with 29 bases between them. The CDR3 DNA is TGTGCCAGCAGCGGCCCCGACCCCGGGACTCGCCTTCGTAGAGCTTTCTTT. It yields the protein CASSGPDPGTRLRRAFF.

CDR3 in amino acids: CASSLAHPSSGYEQYF. Here the CDR3 DNA reads TGTGCCAGCAGCTTAGCGCATCCATCGAGCGGTTACGAGCAGTACTTC. The gene calls are TRBV7-8 and TRBJ2-7; possibly TRBD2 for D (5 bases). V lost 0 bases and J lost 4, with 16 bases in between. CDR3 length: 16 amino acids. Germline CDR1 reads SGHVS; CDR2 reads FQNEAQ.

This clone was seen a single time. V gene TRBV2 combines with J gene TRBJ2-1, with D possibly being TRBD2 (5 bases). CDR1 is SNHLY and CDR2 is FYNNEI in the germline V gene. The length of the CDR3 is 15 residues. The V end lost 3 bases, the J end lost 0 bases, and 9 bases lay between the germline ends. The CDR3 is CASSEEASSYNEQFF. The CDR3 nucleotides read TGTGCCAGCAGTGAGGAGGCTAGCTCCTACAATGAGCAGTTCTTC.